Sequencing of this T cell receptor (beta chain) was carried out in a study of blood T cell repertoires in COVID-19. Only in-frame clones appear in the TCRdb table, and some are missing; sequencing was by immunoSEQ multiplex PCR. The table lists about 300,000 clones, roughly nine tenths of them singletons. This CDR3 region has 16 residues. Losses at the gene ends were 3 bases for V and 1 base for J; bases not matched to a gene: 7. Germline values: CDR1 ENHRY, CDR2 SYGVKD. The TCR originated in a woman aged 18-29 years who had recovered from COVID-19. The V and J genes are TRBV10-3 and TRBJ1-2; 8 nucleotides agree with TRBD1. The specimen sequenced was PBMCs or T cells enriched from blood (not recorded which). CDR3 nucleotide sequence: TGTGCCATCAGTGATCTGACAGGGGAGGGTAACTATGGCTACACCTTC. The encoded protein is CAISDLTGEGNYGYTF.